This entry lists 17 T cell receptor beta chains sequenced from one sample in a study of OX40 agonist ivuxolimab in advanced cancers. Sequencing was performed with immunoSEQ multiplex PCR; in TCRdb, only in-frame clones are kept and a portion is missing. Here the sample spans around 35,000 clones, approximately 81% being singletons. This sample comprised CD4+ or CD8+ T cells sorted from blood, obtained in a trial of the OX40 agonist ivuxolimab. These receptors were taken from an adult with an advanced solid tumor such as melanoma, head and neck, liver or kidney cancer.

The chain links TRBV2 to TRBJ1-2; D is unresolved. In germline, CDR1 is SNHLY, CDR2 FYNNEI. Trimming removed 5 bases at V and 0 bases at J, with 13 bases between. The CDR3 is 15 residues long. Written as DNA, the CDR3 is TGTGCCAGCAGTCTCCCCCACCGAGCTAACTATGGCTACACCTTC. This gives the protein CASSLPHRANYGYTF.

The V and J genes are TRBV5-4 and TRBJ1-1, with D perhaps TRBD1 (5 bases). The CDR3 extends over 14 amino acids. Germline V gene sequence: CDR1 SGHNT, CDR2 YYREEE (reference sequence). The ends were cut back, 5 bases at V and 7 bases at J, with 18 bases in the middle. The CDR3 DNA sequence: TGTGCCAGCAGTCAAGCCGGGGGTGAAGGTGAAGCTTTCTTT. It is translated as CASSQAGGEGEAFF.

The J gene is TRBJ1-6, the V gene TRBV2; D call uncertain. This CDR3 is 12 amino acids long. The V and J ends lost 7 bases and 7 bases respectively, with 8 bases between them. The germline CDR1 and CDR2 sequences are SNHLY and FYNNEI. The CDR3 region is CASNIRNSPLHF. The CDR3 bases are TGTGCCAGCAATATAAGGAATTCACCCCTCCACTTT. Filled out from reference TRBV2 and TRBJ1-6, the complete variable domain reads EPEVTQTPSHQVTQMGQEVILRCVPISNHLYFYWYRQILGQKVEFLVSFYNNEISEKSEIFDDQFSVERPDGSNFTLKIRSTKLEDSAMYFCASNIRNSPLHFGNGTRLTVT.

The gene calls are TRBV29-1 and TRBJ2-2; D is unclear. Trimming removed 7 bases from V and 2 bases from J, with 5 bases in between. This CDR3 has 11 amino acids. Germline CDR1 is SQVTM and CDR2 is ANQGSEA. The CDR3 reads CSGANTGELFF. The DNA of the CDR3 is TGCAGCGGGGCCAACACCGGGGAGCTGTTTTTT.

Only a few counts were recorded for this clone. V usage is TRBV2 and J usage is TRBJ1-2; D is unresolved. This CDR3 is 13 amino acids long. V shed 7 bases and J shed 7 bases, with 16 bases lying between them. Germline loops: CDR1 SNHLY, CDR2 FYNNEI. The CDR3 is CASIQGIFLGYTF. CDR3 coding DNA: TGTGCCAGCATTCAAGGGATATTTCTTGGCTACACCTTC.

The chain has TRBV5-4 and TRBJ2-3; D is unresolved. The CDR3 is 13 residues long. Trimming left V 1 base short and J 1 base short, with 4 bases between. The germline CDR1 and CDR2 sequences are SGHNT and YYREEE (reference sequence). The CDR3 loop reads CASSLIRTDTQYF. In DNA, the CDR3 is TGTGCCAGCAGCTTGATTCGCACAGATACGCAGTATTTT.

The chain couples TRBV29-1 to TRBJ2-5; TRBD1 matches 11 bases. Trimming at V came to 3 bases and at J to 7 bases, leaving 19 bases not matched to a gene. Per germline, CDR1 SQVTM and CDR2 ANQGSEA. The CDR3 extends over 18 amino acids. The DNA for the CDR3 is TGCAGCGTTGATGCTTCCGGGACAGGGGGAAATCGTTTCGGGACCCAGTACTTC. This sequence encodes CSVDASGTGGNRFGTQYF. The full variable domain, rest sourced from reference TRBV29-1 and TRBJ2-5, is SAVISQKPSRDICQRGTSLTIQCQVDSQVTMMFWYRQQPGQSLTLIATANQGSEATYESGFVIDKFPISRPNLTFSTLTVSNMSPEDSSIYLCSVDASGTGGNRFGTQYFGPGTRLLVL.

The V gene is TRBV6-1, the J gene TRBJ1-1; D call uncertain. The CDR3 spans 14 residues. Germline CDR1 reads MNHNS; CDR2 reads SASEGT. V lost 2 bases to trimming and J lost 3 bases, with 10 bases between them. In DNA form, the CDR3 reads TGTGCCAGCAGTGAAAAGGGTCCTCACACTGAAGCTTTCTTT. Translated, it gives CASSEKGPHTEAFF.

The gene calls are TRBV4-3 and TRBJ2-3; 8 nucleotides line up with TRBD1. Germline values: CDR1 LGHNA, CDR2 YSLEER. J lost 0 bases, V lost 4 bases, and 6 bases had no gene match. The CDR3 contains 16 residues. The CDR3 protein is CASSRIGQGSTDTQYF. CDR3 in DNA: TGCGCCAGCAGCCGGATTGGACAGGGCAGCACAGATACGCAGTATTTT.

V and J are TRBV18 and TRBJ2-3; D may be TRBD2 (5 bases). The V end lost 4 bases, the J end lost 2 bases, and 13 bases lay between the germline ends. CDR3 length: 15 amino acids. Germline V gene lookup returns CDR1 KGHSH and CDR2 LQKENI. CDR3 loop: CASSLAPGNTDTQYF. DNA for the CDR3: TGTGCCAGCTCACTGGCCCCCGGGAACACAGATACGCAGTATTTT.

Only one count was recorded for this clone. The chain joins TRBV28 to TRBJ2-3; D not resolved. The germline gives CDR1 MDHEN, CDR2 SYDVKM. V was clipped by 6 bases and J by 2 bases, with 9 bases between them. This CDR3 is 13 amino acids long. The CDR3 region is CASRSLSTDTQYF. The DNA for the CDR3 is TGTGCCAGCAGGTCTTTGTCCACAGATACGCAGTATTTT.

The J gene is TRBJ2-7, the V gene TRBV5-6; 12 bases are a match to TRBD2. This CDR3 has 19 residues. The V segment lost 2 bases and the J segment 5 bases; nucleotides outside the gene matches: 17. Per the germline V gene, CDR1 is SGHDT and CDR2 is YYEEEE. The CDR3 DNA reads as TGTGCCAGCAGCTTCTTCCTAGCGGGAGGGGGAATTGGAATGGACGAGCAGTACTTC. This encodes CASSFFLAGGGIGMDEQYF. The entire variable domain, with the rest obtained from reference TRBV5-6 and TRBJ2-7, is as follows: DAGVTQSPTHLIKTRGQQVTLRCSPKSGHDTVSWYQQALGQGPQFIFQYYEEEERQRGNFPDRFSGHQFPNYSSELNVNALLLGDSALYLCASSFFLAGGGIGMDEQYFGPGTRLTVT.

The rearrangement uses TRBV19 and TRBJ2-7; 8 bases are a match to TRBD2. The CDR3 contains 15 residues. Looked up from germline, CDR1 is LNHDA and CDR2 is SQIVND (reference sequence). V was pared by 5 bases and J by 4 bases, with 10 bases of the junction left unmatched. The CDR3 DNA is TGTGCCAGTAGTTTCTTCAGCGGGAGTGGGTACGAGCAGTACTTC. Its translation: CASSFFSGSGYEQYF. The full variable domain, rest sourced from reference TRBV19 and TRBJ2-7, is DGGITQSPKYLFRKEGQNVTLSCEQNLNHDAMYWYRQDPGQGLRLIYYSQIVNDFQKGDIAEGYSVSREKKESFPLTVTSAQKNPTAFYLCASSFFSGSGYEQYFGPGTRLTVT.

CDR3 loop: CASSTLAGSSYNEQFF. The CDR3 DNA reads as TGTGCCAGTAGTACCTTAGCGGGAAGCTCCTACAATGAGCAGTTCTTC. V is TRBV19 and J is TRBJ2-1, with 8 bases that match TRBD2. Germline CDR1 is LNHDA and CDR2 is SQIVND (reference sequence). This CDR3 spans 16 amino acids. Unmatched junction bases numbered 5, after V lost 4 bases and J lost 0 bases.

The chain employs TRBV5-1 and TRBJ2-7; D may be TRBD1 (6 bases). This CDR3 comprises 15 residues. Germline V gene sequence: CDR1 SGHRS, CDR2 YFSETQ. Trimming cost V 0 bases and J 2 bases, with 12 bases left between them. The DNA of the CDR3 is TGCGCCAGCAGCTTGGCGGGACACTCAACCTACGAGCAGTACTTC. Protein sequence: CASSLAGHSTYEQYF.

The J gene is TRBJ2-6, the V gene TRBV18; D is unclear. Per the germline V gene, CDR1 is KGHSH and CDR2 is LQKENI. The CDR3 contains 16 residues. The V and J ends lost 1 base and 3 bases respectively, with 10 bases between them. CDR3 region: CASSPRQAYGANVLTF. CDR3 bases: TGTGCCAGCTCACCACGGCAGGCCTATGGGGCCAACGTCCTGACTTTC.

The V and J genes are TRBV27 and TRBJ1-1, with D possibly matching TRBD1 (5 bases). With 0 bases removed from V and 2 bases from J, the gap between germline ends came to 7 bases. The CDR3 sequence is 14 residues long. Germline lookup yields CDR1 MNHEY and CDR2 SMNVEV (reference sequence). In DNA, the CDR3 is TGTGCCAGCAGTTTATCAAGGGGAAACACTGAAGCTTTCTTT. It specifies CASSLSRGNTEAFF.